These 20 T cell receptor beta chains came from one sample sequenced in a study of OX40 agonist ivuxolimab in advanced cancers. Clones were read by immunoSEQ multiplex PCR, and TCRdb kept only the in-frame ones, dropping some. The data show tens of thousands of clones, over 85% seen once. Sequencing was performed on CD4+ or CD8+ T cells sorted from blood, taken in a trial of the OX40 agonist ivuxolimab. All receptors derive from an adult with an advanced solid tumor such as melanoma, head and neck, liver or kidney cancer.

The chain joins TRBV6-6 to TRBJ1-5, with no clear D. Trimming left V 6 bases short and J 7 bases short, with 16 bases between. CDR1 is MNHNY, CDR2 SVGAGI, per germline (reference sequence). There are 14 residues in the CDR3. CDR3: CASSRITSGQPQHF. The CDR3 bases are TGTGCCAGCAGCCGCATCACATCTGGGCAGCCCCAGCATTTT.

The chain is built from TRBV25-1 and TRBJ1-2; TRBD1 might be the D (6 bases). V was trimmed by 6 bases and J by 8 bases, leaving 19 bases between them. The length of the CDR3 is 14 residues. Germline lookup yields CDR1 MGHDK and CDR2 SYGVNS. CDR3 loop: CASSREGVLFGYTF. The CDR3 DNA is TGTGCCAGCAGCCGAGAGGGGGTTCTCTTCGGCTACACCTTC.

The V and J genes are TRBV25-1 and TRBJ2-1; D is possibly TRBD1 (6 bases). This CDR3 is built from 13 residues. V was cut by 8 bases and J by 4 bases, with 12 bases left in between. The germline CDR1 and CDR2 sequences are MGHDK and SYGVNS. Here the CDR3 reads CASALTGYNEQFF. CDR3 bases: TGTGCCAGCGCCTTGACAGGATACAATGAGCAGTTCTTC.

CDR3 sequence (DNA): TGTGCCATCAGTCAACCGGACAGGCCTTCCTCCTACGAGCAGTACTTC. Translation: CAISQPDRPSSYEQYF. The chain employs TRBV10-3 and TRBJ2-7; 7 nucleotides agree with TRBD1. Germline trimming cut 5 bases from V and 0 bases from J; bases unmatched to any gene: 10. CDR1 is ENHRY and CDR2 is SYGVKD in the germline V gene. The CDR3 length is 16 residues.

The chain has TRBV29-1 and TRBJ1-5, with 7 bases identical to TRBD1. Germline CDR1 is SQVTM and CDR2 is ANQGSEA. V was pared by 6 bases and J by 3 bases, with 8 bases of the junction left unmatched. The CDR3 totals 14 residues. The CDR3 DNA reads TGCAGCGTGCTCCTGACAGGGAACAATCAGCCCCAGCATTTT. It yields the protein CSVLLTGNNQPQHF.

The CDR3 spells CASSQTGALRANYGYTF. The CDR3 bases are TGTGCCAGCTCGCAAACAGGGGCGCTAAGAGCTAACTATGGCTACACCTTC. V usage is TRBV18 and J usage is TRBJ1-2, with 7 bases lining up with TRBD1. Germline CDR1 is KGHSH and CDR2 is LQKENI. V lost 6 bases and J lost 0; bases outside the gene matches: 13. The CDR3 spans 17 residues.

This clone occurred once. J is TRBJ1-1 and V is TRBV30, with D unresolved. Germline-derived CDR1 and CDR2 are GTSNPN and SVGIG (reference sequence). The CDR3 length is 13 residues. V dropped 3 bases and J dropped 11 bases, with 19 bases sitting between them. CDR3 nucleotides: TGTGCCTGGAGCAGTCAAGCCGCCTCTAAGGCTTTCTTT. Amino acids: CAWSSQAASKAFF.

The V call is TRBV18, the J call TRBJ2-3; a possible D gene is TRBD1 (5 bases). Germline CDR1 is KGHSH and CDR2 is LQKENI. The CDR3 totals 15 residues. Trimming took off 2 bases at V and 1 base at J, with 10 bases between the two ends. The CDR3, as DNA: TGTGCCAGCTCACCAAGCCAGGGTGGCACAGATACGCAGTATTTT. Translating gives CASSPSQGGTDTQYF.

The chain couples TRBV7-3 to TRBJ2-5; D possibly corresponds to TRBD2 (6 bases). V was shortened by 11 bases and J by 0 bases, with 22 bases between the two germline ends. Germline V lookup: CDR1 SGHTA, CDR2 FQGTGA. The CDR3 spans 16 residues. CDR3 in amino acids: CARKYSGERYQETQYF. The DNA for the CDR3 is TGTGCCCGAAAGTACTCGGGGGAGAGGTACCAAGAGACCCAGTACTTC.

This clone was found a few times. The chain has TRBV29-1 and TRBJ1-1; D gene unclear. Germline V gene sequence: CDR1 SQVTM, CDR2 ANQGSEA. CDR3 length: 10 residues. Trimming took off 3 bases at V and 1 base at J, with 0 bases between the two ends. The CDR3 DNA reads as TGCAGCGTTGAGAACACTGAAGCTTTCTTT. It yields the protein CSVENTEAFF.

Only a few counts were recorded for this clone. The CDR3: CASGIQGGGYGYTF. CDR3 sequence (DNA): TGTGCTAGTGGTATTCAGGGGGGCGGCTATGGCTACACCTTC. V is TRBV12-5 and J is TRBJ1-2, with TRBD1 identical over 7 bases. V was pared by 5 bases and J by 4 bases, with 7 bases of the junction left unmatched. This CDR3 spans 14 amino acids. Germline CDR1 reads LGHNT; CDR2 reads FRNRAP.

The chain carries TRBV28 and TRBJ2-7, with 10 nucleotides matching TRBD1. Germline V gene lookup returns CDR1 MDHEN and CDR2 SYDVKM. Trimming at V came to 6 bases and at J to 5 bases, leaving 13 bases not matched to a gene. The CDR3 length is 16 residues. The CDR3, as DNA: TGTGCCAGCAGAAACTCCGGGACAGGGGTTTTCCACGAGCAGTACTTC. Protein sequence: CASRNSGTGVFHEQYF.

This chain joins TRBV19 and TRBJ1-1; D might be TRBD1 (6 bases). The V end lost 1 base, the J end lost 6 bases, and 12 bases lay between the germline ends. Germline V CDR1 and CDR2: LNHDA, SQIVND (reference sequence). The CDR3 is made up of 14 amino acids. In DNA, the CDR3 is TGTGCCAGTAGTATAGGGGCAGGGGTCTCTGAAGCTTTCTTT. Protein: CASSIGAGVSEAFF.

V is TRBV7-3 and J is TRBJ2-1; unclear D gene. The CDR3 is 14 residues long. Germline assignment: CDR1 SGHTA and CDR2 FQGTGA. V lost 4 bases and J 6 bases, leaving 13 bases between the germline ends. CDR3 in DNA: TGTGCCAGCAGCTATATCCAAGGTTTCAATGAGCAGTTCTTC. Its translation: CASSYIQGFNEQFF.

DNA for the CDR3: TGCAGCGTGAGGACTAGCGGGAATCGAAATGAGCAGTTCTTC. It is translated as CSVRTSGNRNEQFF. V is TRBV29-1 and J is TRBJ2-1, with 12 bases matching TRBD2. Germline V gene lookup returns CDR1 SQVTM and CDR2 ANQGSEA. There are 14 residues in the CDR3. J lost 7 bases, V lost 6 bases, and 7 bases had no gene match.

CDR3 sequence reads: CASRPRGGQGFTQPQHF. CDR3 DNA sequence: TGTGCCAGCAGGCCTCGGGGGGGACAGGGGTTTACTCAGCCCCAGCATTTT. V usage is TRBV27 and J usage is TRBJ1-5; 10 bases align to TRBD1. Losses at the gene ends were 6 bases for V and 6 bases for J; bases not matched to a gene: 14. CDR3 length: 17 amino acids. Germline V gene sequence: CDR1 MNHEY, CDR2 SMNVEV (reference sequence).

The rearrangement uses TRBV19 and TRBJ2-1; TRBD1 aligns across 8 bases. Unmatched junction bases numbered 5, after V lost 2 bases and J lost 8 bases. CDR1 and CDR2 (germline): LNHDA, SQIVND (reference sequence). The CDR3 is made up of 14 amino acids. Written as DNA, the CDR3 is TGTGCCAGTAGTATACAGGGGGCAAAGGATGAGCAGTTCTTC. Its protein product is CASSIQGAKDEQFF.

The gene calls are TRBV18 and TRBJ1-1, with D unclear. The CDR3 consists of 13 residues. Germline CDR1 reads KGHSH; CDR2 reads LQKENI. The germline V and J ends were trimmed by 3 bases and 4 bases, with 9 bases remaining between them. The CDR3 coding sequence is TGTGCCAGCTCACCTCTATCGGGCACTGAAGCTTTCTTT. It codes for CASSPLSGTEAFF.

CDR3 DNA: TGTGCCAGCAGTCCCCTGGACAGGGGTGGCTACACCTTC. Its protein is CASSPLDRGGYTF. The chain has TRBV6-6 and TRBJ1-2; TRBD1 matches at 9 bases. The CDR3 length is 13 residues. Per the germline V gene, CDR1 is MNHNY and CDR2 is SVGAGI (reference sequence). With V trimmed by 5 bases and J by 7 bases, 5 bases remained unmatched.

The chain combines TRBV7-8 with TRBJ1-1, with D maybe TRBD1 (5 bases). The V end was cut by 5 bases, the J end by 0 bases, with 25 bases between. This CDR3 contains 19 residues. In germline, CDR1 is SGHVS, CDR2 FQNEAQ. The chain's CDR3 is CASSQKRPGSSILNTEAFF. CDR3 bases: TGTGCCAGCAGCCAAAAAAGGCCAGGGAGCAGCATTTTGAACACTGAAGCTTTCTTT.